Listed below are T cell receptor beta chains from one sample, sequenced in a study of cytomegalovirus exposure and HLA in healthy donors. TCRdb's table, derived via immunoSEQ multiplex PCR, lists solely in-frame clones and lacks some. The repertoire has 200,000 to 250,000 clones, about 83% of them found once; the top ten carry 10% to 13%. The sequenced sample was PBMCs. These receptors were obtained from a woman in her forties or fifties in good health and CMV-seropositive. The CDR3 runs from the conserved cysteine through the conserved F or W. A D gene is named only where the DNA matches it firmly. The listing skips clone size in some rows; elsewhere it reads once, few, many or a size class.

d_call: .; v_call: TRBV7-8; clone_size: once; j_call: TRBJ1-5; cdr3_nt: TGTGCCAGCAGCTTAGGAGGGATGTTTAGCAATCAGCCCCAGCATTTT; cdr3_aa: CASSLGGMFSNQPQHF
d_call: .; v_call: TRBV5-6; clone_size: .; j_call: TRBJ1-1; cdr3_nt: TGTGCCAGCAGCTTGGGACAGCTTATGAACACTGAAGCTTTCTTT; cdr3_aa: CASSLGQLMNTEAFF
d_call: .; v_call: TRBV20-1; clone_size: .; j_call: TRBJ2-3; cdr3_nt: TGCAGTGCGACAGGTGATACGCAGTATTTT; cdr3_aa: CSATGDTQYF
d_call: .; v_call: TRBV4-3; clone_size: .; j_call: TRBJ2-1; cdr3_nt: TGCGCCAGCAGCTTCCAGACAGAGAACAATGAGCAGTTCTTC; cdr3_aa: CASSFQTENNEQFF
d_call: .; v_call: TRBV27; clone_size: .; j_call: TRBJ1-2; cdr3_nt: TGTGCCAGCAGCCGGGACTTACTAGAAGCTAACTATGGCTACACCTTC; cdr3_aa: CASSRDLLEANYGYTF
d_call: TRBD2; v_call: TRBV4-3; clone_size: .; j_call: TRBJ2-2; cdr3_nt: TGCGCCAGCAGCCAATTAAGTAGCGGGGTAAACACCGGGGAGCTGTTTTTT; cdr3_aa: CASSQLSSGVNTGELFF
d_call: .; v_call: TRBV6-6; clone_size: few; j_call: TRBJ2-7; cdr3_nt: TGTGCCAGCAGTTCCCGACAGATTTCCCTCGGGCTTAGGCAGTACTTC; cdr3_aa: CASSSRQISLGLRQYF
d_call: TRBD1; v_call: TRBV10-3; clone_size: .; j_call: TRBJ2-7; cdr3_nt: TGTGCCATCAGGAGCCGGGACAGGGGGAACGAGCAGTACTTC; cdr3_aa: CAIRSRDRGNEQYF
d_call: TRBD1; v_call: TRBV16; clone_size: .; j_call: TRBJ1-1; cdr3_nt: TGTGCCAGCAGTGACAGGGGGGGGAACACTGAAGCTTTCTTT; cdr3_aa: CASSDRGGNTEAFF
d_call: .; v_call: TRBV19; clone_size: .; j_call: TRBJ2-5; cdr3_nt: TGTGCCAGTAGTGTTGGGCAGGGGGGTCAAGAGACCCAGTACTTC; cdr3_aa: CASSVGQGGQETQYF
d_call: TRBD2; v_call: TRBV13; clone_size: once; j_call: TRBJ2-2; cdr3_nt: TGTGCCAGCAGCTTAGGGACTAGCGGGGGACCCGGGGAGCTGTTTTTT; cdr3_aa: CASSLGTSGGPGELFF
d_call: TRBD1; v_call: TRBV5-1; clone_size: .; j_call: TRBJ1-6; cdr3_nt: TGCGCCAGCAGCTCCGGACAGGGGAATTCACCCCTCCACTTT; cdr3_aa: CASSSGQGNSPLHF
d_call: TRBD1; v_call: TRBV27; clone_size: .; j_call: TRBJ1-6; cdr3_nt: TGTGCCAGCCGCAATTCGGGACAGGGGGGTTCACCCCTCCACTTT; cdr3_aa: CASRNSGQGGSPLHF
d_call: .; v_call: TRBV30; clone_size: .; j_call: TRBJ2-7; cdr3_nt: TGTGCCTGGAGCCTTCCCGGGGGTTCATTTGGCGAGCAGTACTTC; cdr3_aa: CAWSLPGGSFGEQYF
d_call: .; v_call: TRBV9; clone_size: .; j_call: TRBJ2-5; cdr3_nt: TGTGCCAGCAGCGCCACCCCAGGGTGGCAGACCCAGTACTTC; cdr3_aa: CASSATPGWQTQYF
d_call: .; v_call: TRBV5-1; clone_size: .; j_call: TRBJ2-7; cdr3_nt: TGCGCCAGCAGCTTATCTAGCGTTAAGTCCTACGAGCAGTACTTC; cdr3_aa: CASSLSSVKSYEQYF
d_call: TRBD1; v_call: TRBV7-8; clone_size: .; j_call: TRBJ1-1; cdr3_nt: TGTGCCAGCAGCTTCGACAGGGGTAACACTGAAGCTTTCTTT; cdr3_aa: CASSFDRGNTEAFF
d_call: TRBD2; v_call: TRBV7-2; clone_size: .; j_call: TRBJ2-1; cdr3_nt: TGTGCCAGCAGCTTAGTCGCCGGGGGGATATACAATGAGCAGTTCTTC; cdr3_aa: CASSLVAGGIYNEQFF
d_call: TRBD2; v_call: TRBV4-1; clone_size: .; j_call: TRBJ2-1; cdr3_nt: TGCGCCAGCAGCCCGGGACTAGCGGGAGAGCAGTTCTTC; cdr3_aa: CASSPGLAGEQFF
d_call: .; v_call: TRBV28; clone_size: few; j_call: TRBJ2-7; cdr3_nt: TGTGCCAGTGTAAGGAGGGGATGGGGCCACGAGCAGTACTTC; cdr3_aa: CASVRRGWGHEQYF
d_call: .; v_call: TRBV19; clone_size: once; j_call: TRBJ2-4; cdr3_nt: TGTGCCAGTAGTATAAGAGACACCCAACCCTCCAAAAACATTCAGTACTTC; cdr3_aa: CASSIRDTQPSKNIQYF
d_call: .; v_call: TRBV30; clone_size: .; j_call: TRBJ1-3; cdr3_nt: TGTGCCTGGAGGGCAGGGATTACCGGAAACACCATATATTTT; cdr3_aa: CAWRAGITGNTIYF
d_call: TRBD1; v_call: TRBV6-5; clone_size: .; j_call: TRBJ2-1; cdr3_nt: TGTGCCAGCAGTTACTTACAGGGGGGCAATGAGCAGTTCTTC; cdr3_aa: CASSYLQGGNEQFF
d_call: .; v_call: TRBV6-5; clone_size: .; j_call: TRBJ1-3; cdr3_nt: TGTGCCAGCAGCCGACAGATCAACTCTGGAAACACCATATATTTT; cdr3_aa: CASSRQINSGNTIYF
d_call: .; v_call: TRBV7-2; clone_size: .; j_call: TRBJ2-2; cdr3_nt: TGTGCCAGCAGCTTTCGAGCCAGGGATACCGGGGAGCTGTTTTTT; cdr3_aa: CASSFRARDTGELFF
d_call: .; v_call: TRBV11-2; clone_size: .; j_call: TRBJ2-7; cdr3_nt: TGTGCCAGCAGCCAGTCCTCGGCAGGGTCCTACGAGCAGTACTTC; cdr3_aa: CASSQSSAGSYEQYF
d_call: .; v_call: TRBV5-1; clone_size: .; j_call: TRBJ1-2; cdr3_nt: TGCGCCAGCAGCTTGGTTGGGGGGAACTATGGCTACACCTTC; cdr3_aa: CASSLVGGNYGYTF
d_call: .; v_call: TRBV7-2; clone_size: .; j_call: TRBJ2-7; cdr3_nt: TGTGCCAGCAGCTTAACAGGAACCGAGCAGTACTTC; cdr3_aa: CASSLTGTEQYF
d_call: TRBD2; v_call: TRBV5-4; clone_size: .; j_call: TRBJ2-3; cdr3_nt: TGTGCCAGCAGCTTGGGGTTGCGGGGGGGCACAGATACGCAGTATTTT; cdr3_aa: CASSLGLRGGTDTQYF
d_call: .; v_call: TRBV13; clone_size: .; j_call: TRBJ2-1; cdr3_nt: TGTGCCTATAGCAGGGGTCCCCCCCACAATGAGCAGTTCTTC; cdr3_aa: CAYSRGPPHNEQFF
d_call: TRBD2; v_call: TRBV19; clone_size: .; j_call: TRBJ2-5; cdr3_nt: TGTGCCAGTAGGGAGACTAGCGGGGGCACGGAGACCCAGTACTTC; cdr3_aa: CASRETSGGTETQYF
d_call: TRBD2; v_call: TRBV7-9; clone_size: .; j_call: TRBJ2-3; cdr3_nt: TGTGCCAGCGGGCCCGGGGGGGTTCGAGAGGAGGATACGCAGTATTTT; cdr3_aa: CASGPGGVREEDTQYF